This T cell receptor beta chain was observed in a study of PD-L1 blockade in urothelial cancer. Here immunoSEQ multiplex PCR was the method, and the copy in TCRdb shows in-frame clones only, minus some. The sample records 130,000 or so clones, approximately 84% being singletons. A few counts support this clone. Regarding time point: pretreatment peripheral blood. Anywhere from 1 to 8 samples came from each patient, spanning pretreatment and on-treatment. This CDR3 has 17 residues. Trimming removed 1 base at V and 6 bases at J, with 18 bases between. The germline V gene encodes CDR1 MGHRA and CDR2 YSYEKL.

The input for sequencing was PBMCs, taken around atezolizumab (anti-PD-L1) treatment. This TCR was sampled from a man aged 50-59 years with urothelial cancer. The gene calls are TRBV4-1 and TRBJ2-2; D is perhaps TRBD2 (7 bases). Written as DNA, the CDR3 is TGCGCCAGCAGCCAAGGGGGGGCGGGGGTTGGGGCCGGGGAGCTGTTTTTT. This translates into CASSQGGAGVGAGELFF.